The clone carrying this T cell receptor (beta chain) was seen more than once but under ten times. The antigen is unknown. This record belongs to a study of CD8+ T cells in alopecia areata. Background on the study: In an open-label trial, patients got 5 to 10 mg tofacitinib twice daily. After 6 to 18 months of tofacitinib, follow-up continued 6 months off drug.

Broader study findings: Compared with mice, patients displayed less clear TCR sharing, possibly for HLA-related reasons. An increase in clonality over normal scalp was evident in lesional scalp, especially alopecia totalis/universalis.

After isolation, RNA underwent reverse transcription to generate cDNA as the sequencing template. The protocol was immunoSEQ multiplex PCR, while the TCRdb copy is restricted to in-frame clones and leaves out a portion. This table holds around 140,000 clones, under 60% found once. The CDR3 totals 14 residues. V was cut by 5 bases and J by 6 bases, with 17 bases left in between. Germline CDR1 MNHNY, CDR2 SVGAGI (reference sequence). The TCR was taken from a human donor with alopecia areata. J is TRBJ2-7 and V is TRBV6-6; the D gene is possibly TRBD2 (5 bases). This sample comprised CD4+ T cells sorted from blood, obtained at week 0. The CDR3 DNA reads TGTGCCAGCAGTCCGAGGACGGGGTGGCTCGAGCAGTACTTC. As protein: CASSPRTGWLEQYF.